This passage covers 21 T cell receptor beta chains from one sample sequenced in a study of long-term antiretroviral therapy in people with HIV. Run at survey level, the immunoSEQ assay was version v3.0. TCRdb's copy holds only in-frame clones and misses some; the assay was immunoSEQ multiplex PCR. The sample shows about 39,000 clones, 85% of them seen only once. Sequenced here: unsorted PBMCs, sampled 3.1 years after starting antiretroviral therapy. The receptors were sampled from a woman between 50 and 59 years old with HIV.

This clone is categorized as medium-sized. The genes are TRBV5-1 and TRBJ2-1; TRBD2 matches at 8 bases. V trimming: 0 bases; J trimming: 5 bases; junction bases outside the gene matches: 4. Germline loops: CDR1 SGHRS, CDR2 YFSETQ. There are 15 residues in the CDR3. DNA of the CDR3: TGCGCCAGCAGCTTGGCAGCGGGGGCTAACAATGAGCAGTTCTTC. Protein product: CASSLAAGANNEQFF. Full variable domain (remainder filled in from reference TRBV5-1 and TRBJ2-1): KAGVTQTPRYLIKTRGQQVTLSCSPISGHRSVSWYQQTPGQGLQFLFEYFSETQRNKGNFPGRFSGRQFSNSRSEMNVSTLELGDSALYLCASSLAAGANNEQFFGPGTRLTVL.

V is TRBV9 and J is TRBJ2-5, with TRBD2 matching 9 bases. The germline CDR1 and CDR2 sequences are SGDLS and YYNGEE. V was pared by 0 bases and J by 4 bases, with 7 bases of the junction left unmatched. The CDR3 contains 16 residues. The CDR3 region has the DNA TGTGCCAGCAGCGTAGGTGAGACTAGCGGTGGAGAGACCCAGTACTTC. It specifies CASSVGETSGGETQYF.

In nucleotides, the CDR3 is TGTGCCAGTAGTATTGTGTTCGGGACAGGGAACGAGCAGTACTTC. Protein sequence: CASSIVFGTGNEQYF. The chain links TRBV19 to TRBJ2-7; 9 positions agree with TRBD1. This CDR3 spans 15 amino acids. V lost 3 bases and J lost 5; bases outside the gene matches: 8. Germline-derived CDR1 and CDR2 are LNHDA and SQIVND (reference sequence).

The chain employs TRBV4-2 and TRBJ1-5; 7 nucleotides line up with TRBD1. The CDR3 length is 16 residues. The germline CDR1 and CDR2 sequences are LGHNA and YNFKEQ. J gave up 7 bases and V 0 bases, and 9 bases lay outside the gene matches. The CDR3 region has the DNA TGTGCCAGCAGCCAAGATCTCAAGGGGGCCGGGCAGCCCCAGCATTTT. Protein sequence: CASSQDLKGAGQPQHF.

CDR3 nucleotide sequence: TGCGCCAGCAGCCAAACTACGAACACCGGGGAGCTGTTTTTT. Translating gives CASSQTTNTGELFF. The V gene is TRBV4-1, the J gene TRBJ2-2; no reliable D call. V lost 2 bases, J lost 0 bases, and 4 bases lay in between. This CDR3 contains 14 residues. Per germline, CDR1 MGHRA and CDR2 YSYEKL.

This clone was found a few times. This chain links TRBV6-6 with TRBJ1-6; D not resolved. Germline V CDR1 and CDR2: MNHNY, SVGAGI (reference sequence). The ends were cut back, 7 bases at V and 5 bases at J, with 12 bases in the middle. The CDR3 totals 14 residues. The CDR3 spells CASTATKDNSPLHF. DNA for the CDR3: TGTGCCAGCACAGCAACGAAGGATAATTCACCCCTCCACTTT.

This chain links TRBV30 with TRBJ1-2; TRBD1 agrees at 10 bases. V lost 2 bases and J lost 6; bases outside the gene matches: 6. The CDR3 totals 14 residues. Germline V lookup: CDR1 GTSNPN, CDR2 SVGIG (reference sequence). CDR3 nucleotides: TGTGCCTGGAGTTGGACAGGGGGAGAGGATGGCTACACCTTC. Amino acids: CAWSWTGGEDGYTF.

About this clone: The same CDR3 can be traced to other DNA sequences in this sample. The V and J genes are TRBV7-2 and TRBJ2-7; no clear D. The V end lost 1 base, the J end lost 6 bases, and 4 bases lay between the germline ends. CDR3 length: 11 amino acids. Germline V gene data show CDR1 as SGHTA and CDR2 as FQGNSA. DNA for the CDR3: TGTGCCAGCAGCTTAGTCGGCGAGCAGTACTTC. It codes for CASSLVGEQYF. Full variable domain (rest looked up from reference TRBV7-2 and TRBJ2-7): GAGVSQSPSNKVTEKGKDVELRCDPISGHTALYWYRQSLGQGLEFLIYFQGNSAPDKSGLPSDRFSAERTGGSVSTLTIQRTQQEDSAVYLCASSLVGEQYFGPGTRLTVT.

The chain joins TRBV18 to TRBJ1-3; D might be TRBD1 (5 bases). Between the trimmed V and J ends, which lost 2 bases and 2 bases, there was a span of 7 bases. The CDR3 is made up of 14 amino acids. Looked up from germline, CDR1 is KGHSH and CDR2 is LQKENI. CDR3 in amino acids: CASSPSGTGNTIYF. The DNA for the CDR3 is TGTGCCAGCTCACCATCAGGGACTGGAAACACCATATATTTT.

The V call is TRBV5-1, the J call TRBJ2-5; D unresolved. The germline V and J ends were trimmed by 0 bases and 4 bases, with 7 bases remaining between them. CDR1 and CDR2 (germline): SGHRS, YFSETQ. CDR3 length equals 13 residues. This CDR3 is CASSLGGAETQYF. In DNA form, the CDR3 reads TGCGCCAGCAGCTTGGGGGGTGCAGAGACCCAGTACTTC.

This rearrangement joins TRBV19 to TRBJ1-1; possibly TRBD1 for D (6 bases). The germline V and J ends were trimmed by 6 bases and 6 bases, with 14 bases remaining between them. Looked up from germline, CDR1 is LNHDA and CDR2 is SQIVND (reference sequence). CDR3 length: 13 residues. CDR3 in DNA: TGTGCCAGTAGCACAACAGGGTTCTCTGAAGCTTTCTTT. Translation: CASSTTGFSEAFF.

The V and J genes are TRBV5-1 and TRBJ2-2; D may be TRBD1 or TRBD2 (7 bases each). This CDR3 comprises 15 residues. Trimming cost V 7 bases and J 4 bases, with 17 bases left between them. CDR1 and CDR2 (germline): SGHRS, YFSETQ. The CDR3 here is CASQREGAPTGELFF. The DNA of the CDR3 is TGCGCCAGCCAGAGGGAGGGGGCGCCCACCGGGGAGCTGTTTTTT.

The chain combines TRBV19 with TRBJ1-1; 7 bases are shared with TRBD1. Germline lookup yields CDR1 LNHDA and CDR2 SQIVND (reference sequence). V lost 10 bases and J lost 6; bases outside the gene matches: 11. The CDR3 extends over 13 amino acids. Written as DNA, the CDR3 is TGTGCCACCGTCAGACAGGGTCGGTCTGAAGCTTTCTTT. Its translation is CATVRQGRSEAFF.

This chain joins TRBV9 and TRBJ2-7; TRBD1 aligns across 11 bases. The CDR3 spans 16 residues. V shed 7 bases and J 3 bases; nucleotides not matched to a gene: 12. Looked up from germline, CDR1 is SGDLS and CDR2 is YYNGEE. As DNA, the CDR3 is TGTGCCAGCGGTGCTCCCGGGACAGGGGGTTTCTACGAGCAGTACTTC. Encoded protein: CASGAPGTGGFYEQYF.

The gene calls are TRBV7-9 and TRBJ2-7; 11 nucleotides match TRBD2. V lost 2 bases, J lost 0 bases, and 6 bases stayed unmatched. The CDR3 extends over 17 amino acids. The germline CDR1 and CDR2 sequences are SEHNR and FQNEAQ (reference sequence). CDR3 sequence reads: CASSLKLAGALSYEQYF. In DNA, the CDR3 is TGTGCCAGCAGCTTAAAACTAGCGGGGGCCCTCTCCTACGAGCAGTACTTC.

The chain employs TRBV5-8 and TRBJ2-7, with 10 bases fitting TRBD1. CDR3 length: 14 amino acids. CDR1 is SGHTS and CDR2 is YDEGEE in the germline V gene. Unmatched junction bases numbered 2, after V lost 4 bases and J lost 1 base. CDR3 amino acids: CASSRDRGSYEQYF. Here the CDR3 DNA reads TGTGCCAGCAGCCGGGACAGGGGTTCCTACGAGCAGTACTTC.

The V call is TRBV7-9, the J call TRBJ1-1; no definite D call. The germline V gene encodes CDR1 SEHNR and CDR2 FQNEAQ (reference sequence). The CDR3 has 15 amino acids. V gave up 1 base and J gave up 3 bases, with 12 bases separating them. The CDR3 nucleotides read TGTGCCAGCAGCTTAGATTACACCTTGGACACTGAAGCTTTCTTT. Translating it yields CASSLDYTLDTEAFF.

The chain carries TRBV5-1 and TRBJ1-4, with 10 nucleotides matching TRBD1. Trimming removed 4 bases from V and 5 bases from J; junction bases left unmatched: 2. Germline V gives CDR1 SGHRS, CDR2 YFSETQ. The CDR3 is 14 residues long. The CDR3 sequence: CASSQGQGNEKLFF. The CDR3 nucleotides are TGCGCCAGCAGCCAGGGACAGGGGAATGAAAAACTGTTTTTT.

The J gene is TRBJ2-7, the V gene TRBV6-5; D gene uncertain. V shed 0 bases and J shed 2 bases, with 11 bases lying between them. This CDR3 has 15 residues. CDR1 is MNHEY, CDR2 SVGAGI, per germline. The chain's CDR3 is CASSYSLSGTYEQYF. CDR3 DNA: TGTGCCAGCAGTTACTCACTGTCGGGTACCTACGAGCAGTACTTC.

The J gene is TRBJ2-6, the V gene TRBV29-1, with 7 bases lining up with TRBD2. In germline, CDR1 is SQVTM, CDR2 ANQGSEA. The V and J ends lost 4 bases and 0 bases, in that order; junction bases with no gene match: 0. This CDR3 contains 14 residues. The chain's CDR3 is CSVGGGSGANVLTF. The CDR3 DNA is TGCAGCGTTGGGGGGGGCTCTGGGGCCAACGTCCTGACTTTC.

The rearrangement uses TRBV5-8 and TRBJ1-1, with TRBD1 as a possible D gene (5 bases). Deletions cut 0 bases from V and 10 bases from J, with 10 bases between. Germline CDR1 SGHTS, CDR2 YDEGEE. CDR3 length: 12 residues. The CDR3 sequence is CASSLVQGRAFF. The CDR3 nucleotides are TGTGCCAGCAGCTTGGTGCAGGGAAGAGCTTTCTTT. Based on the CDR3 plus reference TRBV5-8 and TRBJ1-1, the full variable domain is EAGVTQSPTHLIKTRGQQATLRCSPISGHTSVYWYQQALGLGLQFLLWYDEGEERNRGNFPPRFSGRQFPNYSSELNVNALELEDSALYLCASSLVQGRAFFGQGTRLTVV.